The next 25 T cell receptor beta chains were all read from a single sample in a study of CD8 T cells in ankylosing spondylitis. General study findings and limits: Seemingly characteristic of ankylosing spondylitis blood was a TCR beta motif consisting of roughly 8 highly homologous variants.

The antigens of these receptors remain unknown. TCRdb re-called the 5' RACE reads with MiXCR, one entry per CDR3 protein. The sample carries around 480,000 distinct CDR3 sequences, 15% to 20% recorded once. The sequenced sample consisted of blood, either unsorted or a sorted T cell fraction (not recorded which). Receptors originate from a male donor with ankylosing spondylitis.

This clonotype was detected many times. The genes are TRBV12-3 or TRBV12-4 and TRBJ1-6; 8 nucleotides match TRBD1. CDR3 length: 13 residues. V lost 6 bases and J lost 8; bases outside the gene matches: 3. The CDR3 spells CASRGQGDSPLHF. The CDR3 DNA sequence: TGTGCCAGCAGAGGACAGGGTGATTCACCCCTCCACTTT.

This clonotype has just a few counts. The V and J genes are TRBV6-1 and TRBJ1-1; TRBD1 is a possible D gene (5 bases). Germline CDR1 and CDR2: MNHNS and SASEGT. This CDR3 spans 13 amino acids. The V and J ends lost 6 bases and 11 bases respectively, with 19 bases between them. The CDR3 reads CASSNSGRYGAFF. CDR3 coding DNA: TGTGCCAGCAGCAATTCAGGGCGGTATGGGGCTTTCTTT.

This clonotype has a handful of counts. The chain carries TRBV7-2 and TRBJ2-2; D unclear. The V end was cut by 1 base, the J end by 5 bases, with 8 bases between. The CDR3 has 14 amino acids. CDR1 and CDR2 (germline): SGHTA, FQGNSA. The CDR3 is CASSLEAVTGELFF. The DNA of the CDR3 is TGTGCCAGCAGCTTAGAGGCCGTTACCGGGGAGCTGTTTTTT.

This clonotype was recorded many times. The gene calls are TRBV12-3 or TRBV12-4 and TRBJ1-1, with 8 bases identical to TRBD1. The CDR3 runs 15 residues. V dropped 4 bases and J dropped 9; count of bases not matched to a gene: 13. The CDR3 loop is CASSSNRGGEVQAFF. CDR3 in DNA: TGTGCCAGCAGTTCCAACAGGGGGGGGGAGGTCCAAGCTTTCTTT.

This clonotype turned up a few times. This CDR3 reads CASSSHREAEAFF. In nucleotides, the CDR3 is TGTGCCAGCAGCTCTCACAGGGAGGCTGAAGCTTTCTTT. This chain uses TRBV7-3 with TRBJ1-1, with a possible D match to TRBD1 (6 bases). Germline CDR1 and CDR2: SGHTA and FQGTGA. Trimming shortened V by 4 bases and J by 6 bases, and 12 bases separated the two germline ends. This CDR3 contains 13 residues.

This clonotype was seen many times. V and J are TRBV28 and TRBJ2-1, with TRBD1 identical over 7 bases. The CDR3 has 14 residues. Germline assignment: CDR1 MDHEN and CDR2 SYDVKM. The V segment lost 7 bases and the J segment 5 bases; nucleotides outside the gene matches: 8. In nucleotides, the CDR3 is TGTGCCAGCAAATCGGGACAGTCAAACAATGAGCAGTTCTTC. Translated: CASKSGQSNNEQFF.

This clonotype has a single count. At one end, the junction sequence differs from germline, possibly due to a read error. The chain recombines TRBV20-1 with TRBJ2-3; D unclear. Germline loops: CDR1 DFQATT, CDR2 SNEGSKA (reference sequence). The CDR3 is 11 residues long. The CDR3 reads CRARGEDTQYF. The CDR3 nucleotides read TGCAGGGCTAGAGGCGAAGATACGCAGTATTTT.

Ten or more counts support this clonotype. The CDR3 spells CASSFGTSGYNEQFF. The DNA of the CDR3 is TGCGCCAGCAGCTTCGGGACTAGCGGATACAATGAGCAGTTCTTC. The rearrangement links TRBV5-1 to TRBJ2-1; 11 bases fit TRBD2. J was trimmed by 4 bases and V by 2 bases; bases with no gene match: 2. Germline assignment: CDR1 SGHRS and CDR2 YFSETQ. The CDR3 is made up of 15 amino acids.

This clonotype was observed a handful of times. The chain uses TRBV30 and TRBJ1-5; 8 bases agree with TRBD1. This CDR3 region has 13 residues. With V trimmed by 1 base and J by 7 bases, 3 bases remained unmatched. Germline V lookup: CDR1 GTSNPN, CDR2 SVGIG (reference sequence). The CDR3 nucleotides read TGTGCCTGGAGTGAACAGGGGGGACAGCCCCAGCATTTT. The encoded protein is CAWSEQGGQPQHF. The full variable domain, completed using reference TRBV30 and TRBJ1-5, is SQTIHQWPATLVQPVGSPLSLECTVEGTSNPNLYWYRQAAGRGLQLLFYSVGIGQISSEVPQNLSASRPQDRQFILSSKKLLLSDSGFYLCAWSEQGGQPQHFGDGTRLSIL.

This clonotype was counted a few times. This sequence joins TRBV18 and TRBJ2-2; TRBD2 aligns across 8 bases. The length of the CDR3 is 15 residues. The germline V gene has CDR1 KGHSH and CDR2 LQKENI. V trimming: 5 bases; J trimming: 3 bases; junction bases outside the gene matches: 5. The CDR3 protein is CASSSLAGYTGELFF. Written as DNA, the CDR3 is TGTGCCAGCTCATCGCTAGCGGGCTACACCGGGGAGCTGTTTTTT.

This clonotype was seen a handful of times. The V and J genes are TRBV2 and TRBJ1-1, with 8 bases lining up with TRBD1. V was pared by 10 bases and J by 5 bases, with 12 bases of the junction left unmatched. Per the germline V gene, CDR1 is SNHLY and CDR2 is FYNNEI. The CDR3 contains 14 residues. The DNA for the CDR3 is TGTGCCACCAACCACGGACAGGGTGGGACTGAAGCTTTCTTT. Protein product: CATNHGQGGTEAFF.

The chain is built from TRBV28 and TRBJ2-7; 7 bases are a match to TRBD1. Germline CDR1 is MDHEN and CDR2 is SYDVKM. V dropped 4 bases and J dropped 2; count of bases not matched to a gene: 8. The CDR3 length is 15 residues. The DNA for the CDR3 is TGTGCCAGCAGTTCTTTCGGACAGGCCACCTACGAGCAGTACTTC. This sequence encodes CASSSFGQATYEQYF.

The CDR3 nucleotides read TGTGCCAGCAGCTTACTGACCCCCCTCGATACGCAGTATTTT. Translated: CASSLLTPLDTQYF. This sequence joins TRBV7-8 and TRBJ2-3; D ambiguous. This CDR3 region has 14 residues. V was trimmed by 2 bases and J by 6 bases, leaving 12 bases between them. Per the germline V gene, CDR1 is SGHVS and CDR2 is FQNEAQ. Filled out from reference TRBV7-8 and TRBJ2-3, the complete variable domain reads GAGVSQSPRYKVAKRGQDVALRCDPISGHVSLFWYQQALGQGPEFLTYFQNEAQLDKSGLPSDRFFAERPEGSVSTLKIQRTQQEDSAVYLCASSLLTPLDTQYFGPGTRLTVL.

This clonotype has only a few counts. The chain links TRBV18 to TRBJ1-3; D gene uncertain. CDR1 KGHSH and CDR2 LQKENI come from the germline V gene. The CDR3 consists of 14 residues. With 3 bases removed from V and 0 bases from J, the gap between germline ends came to 6 bases. The CDR3 DNA reads as TGTGCCAGCTCACCCTCTGACTCTGGAAACACCATATATTTT. This gives the protein CASSPSDSGNTIYF.

V gene TRBV7-2 combines with J gene TRBJ2-1; tentative D call: TRBD1 (5 bases). The CDR3 is 15 residues long. Germline V gene data show CDR1 as SGHTA and CDR2 as FQGNSA. Trimming removed 7 bases from V and 4 bases from J, with 17 bases in between. Here the CDR3 DNA reads TGTGCCAGCACCACCCAGGGCTACCCGTACAATGAGCAGTTCTTC. It translates to CASTTQGYPYNEQFF.

The gene calls are TRBV18 and TRBJ2-7; D is perhaps TRBD1 (5 bases). Trimming left V 3 bases short and J 7 bases short, with 16 bases between. The CDR3 contains 14 residues. Germline CDR1 is KGHSH and CDR2 is LQKENI. CDR3 loop: CASSPRVDVREQYF. CDR3 coding DNA: TGTGCCAGCTCACCCAGGGTAGATGTGAGAGAGCAGTACTTC.

V is TRBV10-3 and J is TRBJ2-7, with TRBD2 as a possible D gene (5 bases). The CDR3 runs to 14 residues. Germline V gene sequence: CDR1 ENHRY, CDR2 SYGVKD. V shed 2 bases and J shed 5 bases, with 13 bases lying between them. CDR3 coding DNA: TGTGCCATCAGTGAGGGGAGTAGGTGGGACGAGCAGTACTTC. Residues: CAISEGSRWDEQYF.

This chain links TRBV20-1 with TRBJ2-7; 10 nucleotides line up with TRBD2. Germline values: CDR1 DFQATT, CDR2 SNEGSKA (reference sequence). The CDR3 length is 15 residues. V gave up 2 bases and J gave up 3 bases; unmatched junction bases: 7. The CDR3 loop is CSARPGLAANYEQYF. CDR3 bases: TGCAGTGCTAGACCAGGACTAGCGGCAAACTACGAGCAGTACTTC.

The V gene is TRBV6-5, the J gene TRBJ1-4; 10 bases are a match to TRBD1. J gave up 2 bases and V 2 bases, and 8 bases lay outside the gene matches. The CDR3 runs 18 residues. CDR1 MNHEY and CDR2 SVGAGI come from the germline V gene. CDR3 nucleotide sequence: TGTGCCAGCAGTTACCGAGGGACAGGGGCCACGACTAATGAAAAACTGTTTTTT. Translation gives CASSYRGTGATTNEKLFF.

The chain has TRBV6-1 and TRBJ1-5; D is unclear. The V and J ends lost 2 bases and 3 bases respectively, with 8 bases between them. The CDR3 runs 14 residues. Germline V gene lookup returns CDR1 MNHNS and CDR2 SASEGT. The CDR3 sequence: CASSEKGYNQPQHF. The CDR3 DNA follows: TGTGCCAGCAGTGAAAAGGGTTACAATCAGCCCCAGCATTTT.

This clonotype came up a few times. The chain carries TRBV27 and TRBJ2-7, with no clear D. The CDR3 totals 13 residues. V was shortened by 6 bases and J by 6 bases, with 15 bases between the two germline ends. Germline V gives CDR1 MNHEY, CDR2 SMNVEV (reference sequence). CDR3 residues: CASSRTLSLEQYF. The CDR3 nucleotides read TGTGCCAGCAGCCGTACGCTATCACTCGAGCAGTACTTC.

A note on this clonotype: One end of the junction does not line up with germline, which may come from a read error. CDR3 protein: CASRLAGGPSGFF. The CDR3 DNA follows: TGTGCCAGCAGATTAGCGGGAGGTCCTTCGGGGTTCTTC. The chain has TRBV7-2 and TRBJ2-1, with 10 bases aligning to TRBD2. The CDR3 has 13 residues. Per the germline V gene, CDR1 is SGHTA and CDR2 is FQGNSA.

This clonotype has a count of ten or more. The V gene is TRBV12-3 or TRBV12-4, the J gene TRBJ2-3; 10 positions agree with TRBD2. The CDR3 consists of 16 residues. Trimming cost V 2 bases and J 1 base; bases outside gene matches: 3. CDR3 in amino acids: CASSLLAGVGTDTQYF. The CDR3, as DNA: TGTGCCAGCAGTTTACTAGCGGGAGTCGGCACAGATACGCAGTATTTT.

This rearrangement joins TRBV5-6 to TRBJ1-1; the D gene is possibly TRBD1 (5 bases). The CDR3 loop spans 13 amino acids. Trimming pared 2 bases from V and 8 bases from J, leaving 13 bases between. Germline loops: CDR1 SGHDT, CDR2 YYEEEE. The CDR3 region is CASSFTRGEEAFF. CDR3 sequence (DNA): TGTGCCAGCAGCTTTACCCGGGGGGAAGAAGCTTTCTTT.

This sequence joins TRBV5-1 and TRBJ2-7; 10 nucleotides line up with TRBD2. Looked up from germline, CDR1 is SGHRS and CDR2 is YFSETQ. The J segment lost 2 bases and the V segment lost 3 bases, leaving 2 bases of the junction unmatched. CDR3 size: 14 residues. Here the CDR3 reads CASSWTSGTYEQYF. The CDR3 nucleotides are TGCGCCAGCAGCTGGACTAGCGGCACCTACGAGCAGTACTTC.